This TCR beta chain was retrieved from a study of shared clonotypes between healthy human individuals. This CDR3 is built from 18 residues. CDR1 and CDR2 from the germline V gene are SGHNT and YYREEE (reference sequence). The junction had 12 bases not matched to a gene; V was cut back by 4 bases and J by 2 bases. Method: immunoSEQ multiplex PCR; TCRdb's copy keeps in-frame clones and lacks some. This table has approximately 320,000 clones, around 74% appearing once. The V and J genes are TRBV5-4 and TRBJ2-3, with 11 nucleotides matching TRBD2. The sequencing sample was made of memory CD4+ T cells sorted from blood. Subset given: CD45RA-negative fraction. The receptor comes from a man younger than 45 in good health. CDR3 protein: CASSHTSGRWEDTDTQYF. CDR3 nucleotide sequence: TGTGCCAGCAGCCATACTAGCGGGAGATGGGAGGACACAGATACGCAGTATTTT. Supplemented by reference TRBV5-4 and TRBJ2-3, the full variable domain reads ETGVTQSPTHLIKTRGQQVTLRCSSQSGHNTVSWYQQALGQGPQFIFQYYREEENGRGNFPPRFSGLQFPNYSSELNVNALELDDSALYLCASSHTSGRWEDTDTQYFGPGTRLTVL.